This T cell receptor beta chain emerged from a study of OX40 agonist ivuxolimab in advanced cancers. Study details: Every 2 weeks, patients got intravenous ivuxolimab at one of six dose levels (0.01-10 mg/kg). Under the entry rules, prior anti-PD-1, anti-PD-L1 or anti-CTLA-4 therapy was allowed, and more than 35% had some.

Comment on this clone: As yet, its antigen is unknown.

The repertoire was sequenced with immunoSEQ multiplex PCR; TCRdb's copy has only in-frame clones and lacks some. The profile shows roughly 86,000 clones, 65% to 90% of them singletons. General study points: Still undetermined is the antigen specificity of the expanded peripheral T cells.

Trimming removed 5 bases from V and 9 bases from J, with 16 bases in between. Germline V lookup: CDR1 MDHEN, CDR2 SYDVKM. This CDR3 region has 13 residues. The starting material was CD4+ or CD8+ T cells sorted from blood, obtained in a trial of the OX40 agonist ivuxolimab. This chain links TRBV28 with TRBJ1-1; D is undetermined. The clonotype originates from an adult with an advanced solid tumor such as melanoma, head and neck, liver or kidney cancer. The CDR3 is CASSTRVPLQAFF. In nucleotides, the CDR3 is TGTGCCAGCAGTACCCGGGTCCCTTTACAAGCTTTCTTT.